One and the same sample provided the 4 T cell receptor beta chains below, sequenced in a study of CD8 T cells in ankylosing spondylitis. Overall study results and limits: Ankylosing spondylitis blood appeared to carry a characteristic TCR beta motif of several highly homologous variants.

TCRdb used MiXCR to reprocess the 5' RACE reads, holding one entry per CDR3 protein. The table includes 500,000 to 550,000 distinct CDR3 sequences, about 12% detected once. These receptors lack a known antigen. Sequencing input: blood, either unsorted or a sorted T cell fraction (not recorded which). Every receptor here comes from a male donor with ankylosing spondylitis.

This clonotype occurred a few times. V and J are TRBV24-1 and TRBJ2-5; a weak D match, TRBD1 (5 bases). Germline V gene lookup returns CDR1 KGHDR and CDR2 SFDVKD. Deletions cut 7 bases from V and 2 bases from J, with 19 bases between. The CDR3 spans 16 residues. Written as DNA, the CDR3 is TGTGCCACCAGAAACCCGTTGGGGCCAGTTCAAGAGACCCAGTACTTC. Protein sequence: CATRNPLGPVQETQYF.

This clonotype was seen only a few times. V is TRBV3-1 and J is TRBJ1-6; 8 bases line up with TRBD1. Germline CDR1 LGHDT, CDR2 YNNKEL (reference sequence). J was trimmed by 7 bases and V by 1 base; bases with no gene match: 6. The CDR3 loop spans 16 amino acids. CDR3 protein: CASSQVAGGGNSPLHF. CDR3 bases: TGTGCCAGCAGCCAAGTTGCAGGGGGCGGAAATTCACCCCTCCACTTT.

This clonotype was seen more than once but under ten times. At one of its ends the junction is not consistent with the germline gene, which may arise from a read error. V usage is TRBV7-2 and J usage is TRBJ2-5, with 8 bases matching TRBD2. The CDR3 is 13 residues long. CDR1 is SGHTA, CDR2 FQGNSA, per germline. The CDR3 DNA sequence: TGTGCCAGCAGTTTAGCGGGATTTGAGACCCAGTACTTC. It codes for CASSLAGFETQYF.

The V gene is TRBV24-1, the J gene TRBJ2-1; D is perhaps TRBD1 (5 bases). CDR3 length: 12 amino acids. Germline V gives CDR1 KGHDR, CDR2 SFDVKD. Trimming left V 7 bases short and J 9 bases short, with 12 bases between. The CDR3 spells CATSKGFSEQFF. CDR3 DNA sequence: TGTGCCACCAGCAAGGGGTTTAGTGAGCAGTTCTTC.